The clone carrying this TCR beta chain came up many times. Its matching antigen is unknown. The data were obtained in a study of T-cell reconstitution after alpha-beta-depleted transplantation in children. This CDR3 region has 17 residues. Germline-derived CDR1 and CDR2 are LNHNV and YYDKDF (reference sequence). The V gene end was trimmed by 0 bases and the J gene end by 10 bases; junction bases not matched to a gene: 14. Study results and limitations: The authors attributed T-cell counts and diversity one year after transplant mostly to newly produced T cells.

Preparation of the TCRbeta library used unique molecular identifiers. TCRdb passed the PCR reads through MiXCR, listing each CDR3 protein once. This repertoire shows under 70,000 distinct CDR3 sequences, 11% found once; its top ten account for less than 15%. V gene TRBV15 combines with J gene TRBJ1-5; TRBD1 agrees at 8 bases. The sequences come from PBMCs, collected before TCRalphabeta/CD19-depleted stem cell transplant. This sequence was found in a boy aged 10-17 years with acute myeloid leukemia, due to receive a stem cell transplant. The CDR3 DNA is TGTGCCACCAGCAGAGATGGACAGGGACTTACGATGGAACCCCAGCATTTT. Protein: CATSRDGQGLTMEPQHF.